This entry features one TCR beta chain sequence. What it binds is not known. The sample belongs to a study of lymphopenia after photon versus proton radiotherapy. Assay used: immunoSEQ multiplex PCR; TCRdb lists only in-frame clones, some missing. The sample lists about 160,000 clones, around 85% seen once, with approximately 4.7% in the top ten. General observations from the study: Better survival with proton therapy was suggested as possible, not demonstrated. Relative stability marked proton patients; photon patients lost diversity and naive cells.

This TCR was recovered from a man aged 50 to 60 with gastric cancer. The specimen comprised peripheral blood, sampled from a patient treated with photon-based radiotherapy.

In DNA form, the CDR3 reads TGTGCCAGCAGCCGGGCGGTCGAGGGAAAACTGTTTTTT. It codes for CASSRAVEGKLFF. The gene calls are TRBV7-2 and TRBJ1-4; D is uncertain. CDR1 is SGHTA and CDR2 is FQGNSA in the germline V gene. V was trimmed by 5 bases and J by 10 bases, leaving 14 bases between them. The CDR3 is 13 amino acids.